The clone carrying this T cell receptor (beta chain) showed up just a few times. J gave up 10 bases and V 2 bases, and 6 bases lay outside the gene matches. The CDR3 loop spans 14 amino acids. From germline, CDR1 is MNHNY and CDR2 SVGAGI (reference sequence). The entry originates in a study of T-cell memory formation after mild COVID-19. TCRdb itself ran the 5' RACE reads through MiXCR, one entry per CDR3 protein. This table has about 600,000 distinct CDR3 sequences, 20% to 25% appearing once. The chain recombines TRBV6-6 with TRBJ2-1; TRBD2 matches 9 bases. The sequence was obtained from an adult woman who had mild COVID-19 (a few samples of this study predate the infection). Cell type and time point are not known. The sample consisted of PBMCs or a T cell subset sorted from them (not recorded which). The CDR3 is CASSYRREGYEQFF. In nucleotides, the CDR3 is TGTGCCAGCAGTTACAGGCGGGAGGGCTACGAGCAGTTCTTC.